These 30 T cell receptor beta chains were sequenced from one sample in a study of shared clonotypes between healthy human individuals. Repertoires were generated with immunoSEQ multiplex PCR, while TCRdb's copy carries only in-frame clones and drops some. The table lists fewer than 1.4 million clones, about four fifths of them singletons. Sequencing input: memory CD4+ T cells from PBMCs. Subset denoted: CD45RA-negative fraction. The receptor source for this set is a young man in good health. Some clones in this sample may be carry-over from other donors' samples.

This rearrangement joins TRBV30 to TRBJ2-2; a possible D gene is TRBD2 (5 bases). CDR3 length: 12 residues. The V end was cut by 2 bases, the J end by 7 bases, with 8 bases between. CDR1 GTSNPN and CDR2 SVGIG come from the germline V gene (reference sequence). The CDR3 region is CAWSSGRGELFF. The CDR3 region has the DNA TGTGCCTGGAGTAGCGGACGCGGGGAGCTGTTTTTT.

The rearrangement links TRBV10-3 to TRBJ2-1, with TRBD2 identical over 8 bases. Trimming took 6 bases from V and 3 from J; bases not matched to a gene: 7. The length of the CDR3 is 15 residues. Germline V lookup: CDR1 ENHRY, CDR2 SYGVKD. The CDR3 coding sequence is TGTGCCATCAGAGGGTTTGCGGGAGGCTACAATGAGCAGTTCTTC. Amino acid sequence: CAIRGFAGGYNEQFF.

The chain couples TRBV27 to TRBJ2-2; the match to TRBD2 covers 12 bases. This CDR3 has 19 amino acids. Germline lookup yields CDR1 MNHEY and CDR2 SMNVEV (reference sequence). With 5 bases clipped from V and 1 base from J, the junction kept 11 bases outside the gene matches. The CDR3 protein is CASSPLLAGGPRNTGELFF. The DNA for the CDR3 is TGTGCCAGCAGTCCGCTACTAGCGGGAGGCCCTCGGAACACCGGGGAGCTGTTTTTT.

The CDR3, as DNA: TGTGCCAGCAGTCCTCCCGACAGGAAATACTTTAGCAATCAGCCCCAGCATTTT. This translates into CASSPPDRKYFSNQPQHF. The rearrangement joins TRBV28 to TRBJ1-5; possible D gene TRBD1, 6 bases. In germline, CDR1 is MDHEN, CDR2 SYDVKM. Trimming cost V 5 bases and J 0 bases, with 20 bases left between them. This CDR3 spans 18 amino acids. The full variable domain, in which reference TRBV28 and TRBJ1-5 provide the parts outside the CDR3, is DVKVTQSSRYLVKRTGEKVFLECVQDMDHENMFWYRQDPGLGLRLIYFSYDVKMKEKGDIPEGYSVSREKKERFSLILESASTNQTSMYLCASSPPDRKYFSNQPQHFGDGTRLSIL.

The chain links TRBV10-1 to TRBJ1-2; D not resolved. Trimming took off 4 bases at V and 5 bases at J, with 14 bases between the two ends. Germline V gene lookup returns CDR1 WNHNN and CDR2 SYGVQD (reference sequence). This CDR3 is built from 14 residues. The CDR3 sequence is CASSGRRLTYGYTF. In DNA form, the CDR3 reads TGCGCCAGCAGTGGAAGAAGACTGACTTATGGCTACACCTTC.

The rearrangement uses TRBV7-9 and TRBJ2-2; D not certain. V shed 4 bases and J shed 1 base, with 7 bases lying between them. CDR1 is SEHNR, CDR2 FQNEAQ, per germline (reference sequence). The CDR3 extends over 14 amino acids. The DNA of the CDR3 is TGTGCCAGCAGCTCGGAATGGAACACCGGGGAGCTGTTTTTT. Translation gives CASSSEWNTGELFF.

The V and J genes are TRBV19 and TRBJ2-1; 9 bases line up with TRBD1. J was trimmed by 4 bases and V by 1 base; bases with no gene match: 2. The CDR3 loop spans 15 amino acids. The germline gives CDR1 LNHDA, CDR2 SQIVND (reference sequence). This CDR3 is CASSIGGTGYNEQFF. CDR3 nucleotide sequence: TGTGCCAGTAGTATAGGGGGGACAGGGTACAATGAGCAGTTCTTC.

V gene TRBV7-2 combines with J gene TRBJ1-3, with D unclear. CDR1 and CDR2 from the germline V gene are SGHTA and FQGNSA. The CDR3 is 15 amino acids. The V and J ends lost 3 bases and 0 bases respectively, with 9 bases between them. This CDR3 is CASSFRVSSGNTIYF. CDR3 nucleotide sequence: TGTGCCAGCAGCTTTAGAGTTAGCTCTGGAAACACCATATATTTT. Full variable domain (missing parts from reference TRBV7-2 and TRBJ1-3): GAGVSQSPSNKVTEKGKDVELRCDPISGHTALYWYRQSLGQGLEFLIYFQGNSAPDKSGLPSDRFSAERTGGSVSTLTIQRTQQEDSAVYLCASSFRVSSGNTIYFGEGSWLTVV.

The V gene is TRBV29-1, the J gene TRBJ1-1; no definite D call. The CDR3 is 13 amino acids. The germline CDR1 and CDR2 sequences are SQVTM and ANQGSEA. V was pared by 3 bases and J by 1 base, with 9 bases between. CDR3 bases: TGCAGCGTTGATAAGGCAGCGAACACTGAAGCTTTCTTT. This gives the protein CSVDKAANTEAFF.

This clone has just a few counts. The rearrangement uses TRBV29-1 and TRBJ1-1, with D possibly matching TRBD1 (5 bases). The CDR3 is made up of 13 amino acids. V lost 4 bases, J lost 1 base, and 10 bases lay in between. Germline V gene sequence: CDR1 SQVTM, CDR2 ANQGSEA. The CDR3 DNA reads TGCAGCGTTGTTAGGCAGGGGAACACTGAAGCTTTCTTT. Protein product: CSVVRQGNTEAFF.

In nucleotides, the CDR3 is TGTGCCAGTAGTATGGGTCCAGGGTGGGACTATGGCTACACCTTC. It yields the protein CASSMGPGWDYGYTF. The chain is built from TRBV19 and TRBJ1-2, with D maybe TRBD1 (5 bases). The CDR3 loop spans 15 amino acids. Looked up from germline, CDR1 is LNHDA and CDR2 is SQIVND (reference sequence). V lost 3 bases and J lost 3, with 14 bases in between.

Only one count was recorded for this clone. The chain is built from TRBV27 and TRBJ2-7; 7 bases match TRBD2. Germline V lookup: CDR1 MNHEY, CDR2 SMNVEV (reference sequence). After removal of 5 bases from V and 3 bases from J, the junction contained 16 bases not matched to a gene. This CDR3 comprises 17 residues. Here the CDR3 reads CASSPGLGAKPYYEQYF. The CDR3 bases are TGTGCCAGCAGTCCCGGACTAGGAGCTAAGCCCTACTACGAGCAGTACTTC.

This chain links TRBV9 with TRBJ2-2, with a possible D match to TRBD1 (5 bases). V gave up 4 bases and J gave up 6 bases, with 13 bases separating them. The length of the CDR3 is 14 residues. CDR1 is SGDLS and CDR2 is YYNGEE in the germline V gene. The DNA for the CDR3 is TGTGCCAGCAGCTACTTGACAGAGTCCGGGGAGCTGTTTTTT. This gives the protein CASSYLTESGELFF.

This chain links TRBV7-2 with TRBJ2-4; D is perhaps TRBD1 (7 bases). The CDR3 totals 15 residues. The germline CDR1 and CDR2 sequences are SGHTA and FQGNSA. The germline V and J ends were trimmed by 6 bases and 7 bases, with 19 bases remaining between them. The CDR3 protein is CASSWARGEVNIQYF. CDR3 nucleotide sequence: TGTGCCAGCAGTTGGGCCAGGGGGGAGGTCAACATTCAGTACTTC.

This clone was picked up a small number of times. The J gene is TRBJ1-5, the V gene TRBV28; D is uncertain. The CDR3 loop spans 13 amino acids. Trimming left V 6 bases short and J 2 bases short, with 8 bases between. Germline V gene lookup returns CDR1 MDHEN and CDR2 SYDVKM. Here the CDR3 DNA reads TGTGCCAGCAGCTACGGTCGCAATCAGCCCCAGCATTTT. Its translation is CASSYGRNQPQHF. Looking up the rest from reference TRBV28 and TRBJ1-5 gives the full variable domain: DVKVTQSSRYLVKRTGEKVFLECVQDMDHENMFWYRQDPGLGLRLIYFSYDVKMKEKGDIPEGYSVSREKKERFSLILESASTNQTSMYLCASSYGRNQPQHFGDGTRLSIL.

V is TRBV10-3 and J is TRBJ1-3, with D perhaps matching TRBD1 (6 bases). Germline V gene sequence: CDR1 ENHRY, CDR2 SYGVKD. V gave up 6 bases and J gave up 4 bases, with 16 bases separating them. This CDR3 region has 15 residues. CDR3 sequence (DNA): TGTGCCATCAGCAAAGGGGGTAGGGGAGGAAACACCATATATTTT. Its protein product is CAISKGGRGGNTIYF.

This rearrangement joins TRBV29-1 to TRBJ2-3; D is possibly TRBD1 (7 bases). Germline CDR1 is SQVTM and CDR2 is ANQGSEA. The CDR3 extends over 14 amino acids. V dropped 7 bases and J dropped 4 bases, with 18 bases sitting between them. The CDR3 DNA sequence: TGCAGCGGAGGAGGGGGCAGGGGTGCAGATACGCAGTATTTT. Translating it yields CSGGGGRGADTQYF.

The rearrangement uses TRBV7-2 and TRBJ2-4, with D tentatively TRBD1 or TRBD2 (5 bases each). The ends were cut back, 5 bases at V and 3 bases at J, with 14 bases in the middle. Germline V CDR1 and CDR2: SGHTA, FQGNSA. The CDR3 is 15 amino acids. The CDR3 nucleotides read TGTGCCAGCAGCCGGGACGTGACCAACAAAAACATTCAGTACTTC. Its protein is CASSRDVTNKNIQYF. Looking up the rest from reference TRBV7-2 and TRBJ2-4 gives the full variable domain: GAGVSQSPSNKVTEKGKDVELRCDPISGHTALYWYRQSLGQGLEFLIYFQGNSAPDKSGLPSDRFSAERTGGSVSTLTIQRTQQEDSAVYLCASSRDVTNKNIQYFGAGTRLSVL.

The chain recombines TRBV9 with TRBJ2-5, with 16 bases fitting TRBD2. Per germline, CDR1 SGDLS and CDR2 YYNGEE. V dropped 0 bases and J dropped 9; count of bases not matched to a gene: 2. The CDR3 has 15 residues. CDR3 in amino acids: CASSVGGLAGGAQYF. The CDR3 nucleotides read TGTGCCAGCAGCGTAGGGGGACTAGCGGGAGGGGCCCAGTACTTC. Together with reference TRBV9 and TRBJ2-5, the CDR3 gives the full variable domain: DSGVTQTPKHLITATGQRVTLRCSPRSGDLSVYWYQQSLDQGLQFLIQYYNGEERAKGNILERFSAQQFPDLHSELNLSSLELGDSALYFCASSVGGLAGGAQYFGPGTRLLVL.

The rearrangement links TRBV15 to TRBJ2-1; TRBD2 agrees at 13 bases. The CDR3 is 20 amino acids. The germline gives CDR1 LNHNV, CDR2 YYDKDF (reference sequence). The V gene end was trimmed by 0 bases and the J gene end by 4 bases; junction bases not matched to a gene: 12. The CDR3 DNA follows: TGTGCCACCAGCAGAGATTTGGGGACTAGCGGGACGAAAACTTACAATGAGCAGTTCTTC. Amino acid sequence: CATSRDLGTSGTKTYNEQFF.

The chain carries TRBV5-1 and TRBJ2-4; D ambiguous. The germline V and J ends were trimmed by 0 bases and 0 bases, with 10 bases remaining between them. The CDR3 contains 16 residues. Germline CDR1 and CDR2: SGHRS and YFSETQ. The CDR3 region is CASSLAVGLAKNIQYF. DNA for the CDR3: TGCGCCAGCAGCTTGGCCGTAGGTCTAGCCAAAAACATTCAGTACTTC.

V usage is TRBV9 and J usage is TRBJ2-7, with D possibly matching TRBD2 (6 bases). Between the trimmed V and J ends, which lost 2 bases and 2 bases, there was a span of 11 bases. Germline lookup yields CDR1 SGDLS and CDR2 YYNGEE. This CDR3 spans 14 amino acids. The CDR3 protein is CASSVRDWAYEQYF. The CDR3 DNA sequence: TGTGCCAGCAGCGTCCGGGACTGGGCCTACGAGCAGTACTTC.

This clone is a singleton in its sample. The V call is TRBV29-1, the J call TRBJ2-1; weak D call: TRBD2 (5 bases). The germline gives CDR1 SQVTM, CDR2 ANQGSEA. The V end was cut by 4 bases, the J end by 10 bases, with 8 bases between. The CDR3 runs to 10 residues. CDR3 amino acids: CSVGTGEQFF. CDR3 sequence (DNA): TGCAGCGTTGGGACTGGCGAGCAGTTCTTC.

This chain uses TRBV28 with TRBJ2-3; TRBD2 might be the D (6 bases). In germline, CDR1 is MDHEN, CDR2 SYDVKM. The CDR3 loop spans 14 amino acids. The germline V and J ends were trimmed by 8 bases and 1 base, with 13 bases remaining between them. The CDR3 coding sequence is TGTGCCAGCGAACGGGGGAGCCGCACAGATACGCAGTATTTT. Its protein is CASERGSRTDTQYF.

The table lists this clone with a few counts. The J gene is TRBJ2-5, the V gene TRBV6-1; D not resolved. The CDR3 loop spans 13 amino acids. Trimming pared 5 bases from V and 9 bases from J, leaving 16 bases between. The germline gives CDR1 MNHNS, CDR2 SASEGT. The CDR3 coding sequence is TGTGCCAGCAGTCTAGGAACTTTTAGGGCCCAGTACTTC. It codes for CASSLGTFRAQYF.

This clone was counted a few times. The CDR3 loop reads CASSSSGRGYGYTF. For the CDR3, the DNA is TGCGCCAGCAGCTCAAGCGGCAGGGGCTATGGCTACACCTTC. The chain is built from TRBV4-1 and TRBJ1-2; TRBD1 is a possible D gene (6 bases). Per germline, CDR1 MGHRA and CDR2 YSYEKL. The CDR3 is 14 residues long. V was cut by 5 bases and J by 4 bases, with 14 bases left in between.

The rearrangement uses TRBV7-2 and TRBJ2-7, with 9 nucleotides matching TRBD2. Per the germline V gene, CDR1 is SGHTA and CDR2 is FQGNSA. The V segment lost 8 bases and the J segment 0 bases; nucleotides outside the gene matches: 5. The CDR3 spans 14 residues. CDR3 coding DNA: TGTGCCAGCGGAAAGACTAGCGGCTCCTACGAGCAGTACTTC. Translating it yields CASGKTSGSYEQYF.

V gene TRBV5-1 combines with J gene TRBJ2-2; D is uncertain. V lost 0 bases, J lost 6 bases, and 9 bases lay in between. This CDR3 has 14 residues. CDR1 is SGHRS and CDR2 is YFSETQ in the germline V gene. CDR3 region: CASSLAVVAGELFF. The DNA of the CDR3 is TGCGCCAGCAGCTTGGCCGTGGTTGCCGGGGAGCTGTTTTTT.

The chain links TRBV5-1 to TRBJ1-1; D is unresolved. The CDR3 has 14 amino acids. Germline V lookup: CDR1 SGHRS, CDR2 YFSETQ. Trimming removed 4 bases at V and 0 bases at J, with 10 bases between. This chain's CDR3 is CASSPWTVNTEAFF. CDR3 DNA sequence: TGCGCCAGCAGCCCATGGACGGTGAACACTGAAGCTTTCTTT.

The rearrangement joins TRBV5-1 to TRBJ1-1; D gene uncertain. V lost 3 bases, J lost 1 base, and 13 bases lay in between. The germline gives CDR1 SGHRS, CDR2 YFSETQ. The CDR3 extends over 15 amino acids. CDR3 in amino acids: CASSSFGVANTEAFF. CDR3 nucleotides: TGCGCCAGCAGCTCGTTCGGGGTTGCGAACACTGAAGCTTTCTTT.